This T cell receptor (beta chain) was observed in a study of CD8 T cells in ankylosing spondylitis (dated by TCRdb to the late 2010s). Regarding the study in general: To find TCR variants linked to disease, the study profiled T cell receptor beta repertoires in ankylosing spondylitis patients and healthy donors. In total, the full study cohort was made up of some 110 healthy donors and 20 to 25 ankylosing spondylitis patients. Samples of peripheral blood were taken, and for ankylosing spondylitis patients, synovial fluid was collected as well.

According to the germline V gene (reference sequence), CDR1 reads DFQATT and CDR2 reads SNEGSKA. Germline trimming amounts to 5 bases on V and 2 bases on J, with 9 as the count of junction bases outside the gene matches. Including cysteine and phenylalanine, the CDR3 has 16 amino acids. The sequence is cut down to CDR3 DNA, 48 bases in frame from base 1. Overall study outcomes, separate from this receptor: According to the report, matched synovial fluid samples from ankylosing spondylitis patients were significantly enriched for the disease-linked clones. A TCR beta motif made up of eight or nine highly homologous amino acid variants appeared to be characteristic of blood from ankylosing spondylitis patients. The disease-linked clones showed a CD8+ phenotype and occurred at relatively low frequencies in peripheral blood. Some TCR beta motif variants had previously been reported in synovial fluid and blood of reactive arthritis patients, which suggested common disease-initiation mechanisms.

This clonotype was observed a single time. It has no known antigen specificity. No much larger clone is present one base from it, and per-base qualities are unavailable. A single read counts as weak evidence. Sequencer: Illumina HiSeq 2500. Quantitative 5'-RACE with molecular barcodes was used to prepare TCR beta libraries. The paper's processing steps were these. To identify disease-linked TCR variants, a new computational method was used, one built on a probabilistic model of VDJ rearrangement. TCRdb took the public reads, trimmed them with fastp at Q25, ran MiXCR for clone calling and kept in-frame beta chains. Rows with a matching CDR3 protein are joined into one entry that keeps the most common DNA and genes. Clone size and V and J calls follow TCRdb, not the original study. Here the sample has 200,000 or so distinct CDR3 sequences; roughly 18% occur a single time. Around 4.7% of the sample is taken by the ten largest.

This receptor was taken from a male donor between 5 and 35 years old with ankylosing spondylitis or in good health (not recorded which). Donor details come from another sample of the same person, matched by shared clones. The sequencing input was blood, either unsorted or a sorted T cell fraction (not recorded which). The chain uses TRBV20-1 and TRBJ2-1, and 10 bases in between align with TRBD1. The sequence in DNA is TGCAGTGCTCAAAAACCGGGACAGGGGACCTACAATGAGCAGTTCTTC. This sequence encodes CSAQKPGQGTYNEQFF.